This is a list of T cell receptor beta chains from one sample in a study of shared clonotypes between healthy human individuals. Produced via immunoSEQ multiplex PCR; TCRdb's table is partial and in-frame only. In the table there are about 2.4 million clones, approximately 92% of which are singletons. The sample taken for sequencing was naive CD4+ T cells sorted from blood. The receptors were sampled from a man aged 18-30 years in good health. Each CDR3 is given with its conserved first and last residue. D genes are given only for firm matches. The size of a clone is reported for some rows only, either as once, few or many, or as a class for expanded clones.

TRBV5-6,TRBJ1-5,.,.,TGTGCCAGCAGCTTCGGGTATCAGCCCCAGCATTTT,CASSFGYQPQHF
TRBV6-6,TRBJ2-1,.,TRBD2,TGTGCCAGCAGTTGGGGACTAGCGGAGAATGAGCAGTTCTTC,CASSWGLAENEQFF
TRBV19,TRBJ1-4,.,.,TGTGCCAGTAGTTCACGGGACGACGAAAAACTGTTTTTT,CASSSRDDEKLFF
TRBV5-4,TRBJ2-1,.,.,TGTGCCAGCAGCTTGGGAGGTGCGGGGCCCGCCGGGATTGAGCAGTTCTTC,CASSLGGAGPAGIEQFF
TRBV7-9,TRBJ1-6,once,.,TGTGCCAGCAGCTTATTTGGGGGGGGCGTCTCACCCCTCCACTTT,CASSLFGGGVSPLHF
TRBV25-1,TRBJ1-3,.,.,TGTGCCAGCACCCTGACAGAAGGAAACACCATATATTTT,CASTLTEGNTIYF
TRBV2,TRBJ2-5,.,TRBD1,TGTGCCAGCAGTGCCCCAGGGGGATGGGAGACCCAGTACTTC,CASSAPGGWETQYF
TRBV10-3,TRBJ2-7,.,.,TGTGCCATCAGTGAGTCGAGCACAGTCTACGAGCAGTACTTC,CAISESSTVYEQYF
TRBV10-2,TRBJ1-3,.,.,TGCGCCAGCAGTTCGGGGCTTCCAGGAAACACCATATATTTT,CASSSGLPGNTIYF
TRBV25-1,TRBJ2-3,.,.,TGTGCCAGCAGTGGGACTGTCACAGATACGCAGTATTTT,CASSGTVTDTQYF
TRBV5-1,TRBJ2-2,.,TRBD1,TGCGCCAGCAGCCGGGACAGGGGCCGGACAAGGTACACCGGGGAGCTGTTTTTT,CASSRDRGRTRYTGELFF
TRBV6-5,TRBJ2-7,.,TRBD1,TGTGCCAGCAGTCAGGGACAGGGGGCGTCCTACGAGCAGTACTTC,CASSQGQGASYEQYF
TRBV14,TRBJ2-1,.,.,TGTGCCAGCAGCCAAGATGGAATAGCTGGGTACAATGAGCAGTTCTTC,CASSQDGIAGYNEQFF
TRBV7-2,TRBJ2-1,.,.,TGTGCCAGCAGCTTAGAGGCGGTGAAGGAGCAGTTCTTC,CASSLEAVKEQFF
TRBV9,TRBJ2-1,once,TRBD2,TGTGCCAGCAGCGGAAGACTAGCGGGTACCTACAATGAGCAGTTCTTC,CASSGRLAGTYNEQFF
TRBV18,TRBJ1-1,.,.,TGTGCCAGCTCTCCGACGGACTCAAACACTGAAGCTTTCTTT,CASSPTDSNTEAFF
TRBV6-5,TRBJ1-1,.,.,TGTGCCAGCCAAACATCGGACAACATGAACACTGAAGCTTTCTTT,CASQTSDNMNTEAFF
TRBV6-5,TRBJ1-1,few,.,TGTGCCAGCAGCCGTGGGGTTCGCACTGAAGCTTTCTTT,CASSRGVRTEAFF
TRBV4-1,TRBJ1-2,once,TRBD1,TGCGCCAGCAGCCAAGATCCGGGACAGGCCTATGGCTACACCTTC,CASSQDPGQAYGYTF
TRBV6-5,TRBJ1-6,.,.,TGTGCCAGCAGTCCGGACGTAGAGGGTTACTCACCCCTCCACTTT,CASSPDVEGYSPLHF
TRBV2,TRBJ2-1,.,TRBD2,TGTGCCAGCAGTGAAGCGGGTAGCGGGGGAGATGAGCAGTTCTTC,CASSEAGSGGDEQFF
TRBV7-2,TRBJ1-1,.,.,TGTGCCAGCAGCTTAAAGAGGGTCGCTGAAGCTTTCTTT,CASSLKRVAEAFF
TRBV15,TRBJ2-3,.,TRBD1,TGTGCCACCAGCAGAGACTCAGGGGGTAGCACAGATACGCAGTATTTT,CATSRDSGGSTDTQYF
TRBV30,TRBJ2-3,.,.,TGTGCCTGGAGTTCTCAGGGGAGGTCAGATACGCAGTATTTT,CAWSSQGRSDTQYF
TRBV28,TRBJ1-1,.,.,TGTGCCAGCAGTACCGTGGGGGGTAACACTGAAGCTTTCTTT,CASSTVGGNTEAFF
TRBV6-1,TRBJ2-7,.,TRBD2,TGTGCCACTAAGACTAGCATGCTCTACGAGCAGTACTTC,CATKTSMLYEQYF
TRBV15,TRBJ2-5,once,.,TGTGCCACCAGCAGAGATCTTGTGACAGAGGAGACCCAGTACTTC,CATSRDLVTEETQYF
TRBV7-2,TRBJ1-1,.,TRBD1,TGTGCCAGCACCCTACAGGGGGGGGTCACTGAAGCTTTCTTT,CASTLQGGVTEAFF
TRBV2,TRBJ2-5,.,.,TGTGCCAGCATTCGAGGGAGACAAGAGACCCAGTACTTC,CASIRGRQETQYF
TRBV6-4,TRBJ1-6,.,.,TGTGCCAGCAGTGGACCGGCCGGGTCACCCCTCCACTTT,CASSGPAGSPLHF
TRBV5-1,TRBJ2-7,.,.,TGCGCCAGCAGCTTGCCTAGCGATATCTACGAGCAGTACTTC,CASSLPSDIYEQYF
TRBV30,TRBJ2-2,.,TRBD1,TGTGCCTGGGGAATTAGACCGGGACAGGGGTTGACGGGGGAGCTGTTTTTT,CAWGIRPGQGLTGELFF
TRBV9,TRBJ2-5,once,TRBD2,TGTGCCAGCAGCGTTTCTAGCGGGACTTACCAAGAGACCCAGTACTTC,CASSVSSGTYQETQYF
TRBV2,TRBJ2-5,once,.,TGTGCCAGCATGCCCTACACCGGGACTGGCCAAGAGACCCAGTACTTC,CASMPYTGTGQETQYF
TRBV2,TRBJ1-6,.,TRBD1,TGTGCCAGGACCTCGGGACAGGGGAATTCACCCCTCCACTTT,CARTSGQGNSPLHF
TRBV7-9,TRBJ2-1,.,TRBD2,TGTGCCAGCAGCACTGGACTAGACACTGAGCAGTTCTTC,CASSTGLDTEQFF
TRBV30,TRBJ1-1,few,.,TGTGCCTGGAGTGTCCGGAGGCAGGGGGAAGCTTTCTTT,CAWSVRRQGEAFF
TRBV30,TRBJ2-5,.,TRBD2,TGTGCCTGGAGTGCCCAGCGGGGGGTCCAAGAGACCCAGTACTTC,CAWSAQRGVQETQYF
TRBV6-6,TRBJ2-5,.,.,TGTGCCAGCAGTTACTCGAGTCTTCGTCAAGAGACCCAGTACTTC,CASSYSSLRQETQYF
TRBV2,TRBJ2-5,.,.,TGTGCCAGCACCCGACTTCATGGGCAAGAGACCCAGTACTTC,CASTRLHGQETQYF
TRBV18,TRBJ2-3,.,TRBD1,TGTGCCAGCTCAGACTTCCGACAGGGAACAGATACGCAGTATTTT,CASSDFRQGTDTQYF
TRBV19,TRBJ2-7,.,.,TGTGCCAGTAGTATAGATCGGGGGGCGACCCTCGTGCAGCAGTACTTC,CASSIDRGATLVQQYF
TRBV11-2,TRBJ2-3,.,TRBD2,TGTGCCAGCAGCCGCACACTAGCGGTGTTCACAGATACGCAGTATTTT,CASSRTLAVFTDTQYF
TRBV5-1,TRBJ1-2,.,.,TGCGCCAGCAGCTTACAGGACCGGGGCTACACCTTC,CASSLQDRGYTF
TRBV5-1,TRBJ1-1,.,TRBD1,TGCGCCAGCAGGCGGACAGGTCCGAACACTGAAGCTTTCTTT,CASRRTGPNTEAFF
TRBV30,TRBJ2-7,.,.,TGTGCCTGGAGGAGGGCGGGAAAAACCTACGAGCAGTACTTC,CAWRRAGKTYEQYF
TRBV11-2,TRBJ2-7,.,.,TGTGCCAGCAGCTTAGAGCCATCCTCCTACGAGCAGTACTTC,CASSLEPSSYEQYF
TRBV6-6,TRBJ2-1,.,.,TGTGCCAGCAGTCTTAGCGGACCTCCTACGGATGAGCAGTTCTTC,CASSLSGPPTDEQFF
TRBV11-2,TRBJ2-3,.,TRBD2,TGTGCCAGCAGCTCATCGGGCGGGGGAGGAGATACGCAGTATTTT,CASSSSGGGGDTQYF
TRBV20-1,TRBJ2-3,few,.,TGCAGTGCTAGAGAAGATACGCAGTATTTT,CSAREDTQYF
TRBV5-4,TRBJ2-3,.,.,TGTGCCAGCAGCCCCTACCTAGGGACCGAACTCACAGATACGCAGTATTTT,CASSPYLGTELTDTQYF
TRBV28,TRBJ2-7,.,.,TGTGCCAGCAGCCCCGACAGGAAAAGTTCCTACGAGCAGTACTTC,CASSPDRKSSYEQYF
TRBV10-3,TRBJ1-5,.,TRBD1,TGTGCCATCAGTGAGCAGGGACAGGATAGCAATCAGCCCCAGCATTTT,CAISEQGQDSNQPQHF
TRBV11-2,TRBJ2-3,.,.,TGTGCCAGCAGCTTCAGGGGAAGTTCCGGAGATACGCAGTATTTT,CASSFRGSSGDTQYF
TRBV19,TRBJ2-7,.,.,TGTGCCAGTTCAGGGAGGTGGGACTACGAGCAGTACTTC,CASSGRWDYEQYF